Listed below are T cell receptor beta chains from one sample, sequenced in a study of Ad26.COV2.S vaccination and SARS-CoV-2 variants. Only in-frame clones appear in the TCRdb table, and some are missing; sequencing was by immunoSEQ multiplex PCR. Seen here are around 370,000 clones, 70% to 90% observed once, and the top ten hold 3% to 4%. Sequenced here: peripheral blood, sampled in a trial of Ad26.COV2.S vaccine versus placebo. All receptors derive from a person between 18 and 65 years old who received the Ad26.COV2.S COVID-19 vaccine or a placebo. The CDR3 runs from the conserved cysteine through the conserved F or W. Fields, in order: V gene, clone size, J gene, D gene, CDR3 DNA, CDR3 protein. D genes are given only for firm matches. A row's size may be missing; if present it is once, few, many or a size class.

TRBV4-3	-	TRBJ1-1	-	TGCGCCAGCAGCCAAGCCGGGGGCGACACTGAAGCTTTCTTT	CASSQAGGDTEAFF
TRBV5-4	-	TRBJ1-3	TRBD1	TGTGCCAGCAGCTTGTTGGCAGGGGGCGTCGAAAACACCATATATTTT	CASSLLAGGVENTIYF
TRBV7-2	-	TRBJ1-4	-	TGTGCCGGCAGGACCGGGGAAAAACTGTTTTTT	CAGRTGEKLFF
TRBV28	-	TRBJ2-3	TRBD2	TGTGCCAGCAGTGGGGGACTAGCTATCACAGATACGCAGTATTTT	CASSGGLAITDTQYF
TRBV5-1	-	TRBJ2-7	TRBD1	TGCGCCAGCAGCTTCACAGGGGGTAGCTCCTACGAGCAGTACTTC	CASSFTGGSSYEQYF
TRBV6-4	few	TRBJ2-3	-	TGTGCCAGCAGTGACGGCGGGGGCACAGATACGCAGTATTTT	CASSDGGGTDTQYF
TRBV5-1	-	TRBJ1-4	-	TGCGCCAGCAGCGTCCAGGGTAGTGAAAAACTGTTTTTT	CASSVQGSEKLFF
TRBV6-6	-	TRBJ1-2	TRBD1	TGTGCCAGCAGACGCGACAGGGGCGACTATGGCTACACCTTC	CASRRDRGDYGYTF
TRBV15	few	TRBJ2-3	-	TGTGCCACCAGCAGAGGCAGACACCGGTCCTATGATACGCAGTATTTT	CATSRGRHRSYDTQYF
TRBV12-3/TRBV12-4	-	TRBJ2-1	-	TGTGCCAGCAGTCTCGTGTACAATGAGCAGTTCTTC	CASSLVYNEQFF
TRBV30	-	TRBJ1-1	TRBD1	TGTGCCTGGAGCAGTATCGACAGGGGGAACACTGAAGCTTTCTTT	CAWSSIDRGNTEAFF
TRBV7-8	-	TRBJ1-2	TRBD1	TGTGCCAGCAGCTTAGGGGACAGGGGGCCTGGCTACACCTTC	CASSLGDRGPGYTF
TRBV7-2	once	TRBJ2-5	-	TGTGCCAGCAGCTTATTAGGGGGAGAGACCCAGTACTTC	CASSLLGGETQYF
TRBV2	-	TRBJ1-4	-	TGTGCCAGCAGTGATAAACCTCAAAAGGGTGAAAAACTGTTTTTT	CASSDKPQKGEKLFF
TRBV3-1/TRBV3-2	-	TRBJ2-5	TRBD2	TGTGCCAGCAGCCCTGGACTAGCCGCAGCCCAAGAGACCCAGTACTTC	CASSPGLAAAQETQYF
TRBV24-1	-	TRBJ2-3	TRBD2	TGTGCCACCAGTGAGGCGGGAGAGCTGGGAGATACGCAGTATTTT	CATSEAGELGDTQYF
TRBV11-2	-	TRBJ2-5	-	TGTGCCAGCAGCTTAGTTCAGCTCCAAGAGACCCAGTACTTC	CASSLVQLQETQYF
TRBV9	-	TRBJ2-4	-	TGTGCCAGCAGCGTAGGGACAAACCTAGCCAAAAACATTCAGTACTTC	CASSVGTNLAKNIQYF
TRBV5-1	-	TRBJ2-7	TRBD1	TGCGCCAGCAGACTCCAGGGGGTCTACGAGCAGTACTTC	CASRLQGVYEQYF
TRBV20-1	-	TRBJ2-2	-	TGCAGTGCTAGTAGGGGCTCCGGGGAGCTGTTTTTT	CSASRGSGELFF
TRBV4-3	-	TRBJ2-1	TRBD1	TGCGCCAGCAGCCAACTCACAGGGGACCGGCAGTTCTTC	CASSQLTGDRQFF
TRBV15	-	TRBJ2-7	-	TGTGCCACCAGCACCCGGGACCCAGCCTACGAGCAGTACTTC	CATSTRDPAYEQYF
TRBV12-3/TRBV12-4	few	TRBJ1-1	-	TGTGCCAGCTCTCCGGGTGGCGCCACTGAAGCTTTCTTT	CASSPGGATEAFF
TRBV2	-	TRBJ1-2	-	TGTGCCAGCAGATCGGACACGACACTGGGTTACACCTTC	CASRSDTTLGYTF